One sample yielded the 9 T cell receptor beta chains listed below, sequenced in a study of blood T cell repertoires in COVID-19. Repertoires were generated with immunoSEQ multiplex PCR, while TCRdb's copy carries only in-frame clones and drops some. The table lists some 300,000 clones, around 88% of them singletons, with about 7% in the top ten. Sequenced input: peripheral blood. The receptors were sampled from a woman under 40 who had recovered from COVID-19.

This clone was observed once. Other nucleotide sequences in the sample specify the same CDR3. V usage is TRBV2 and J usage is TRBJ1-5, with 7 bases that match TRBD1. With 4 bases clipped from V and 2 bases from J, the junction kept 5 bases outside the gene matches. The CDR3 is 15 residues long. Per germline, CDR1 SNHLY and CDR2 FYNNEI. The CDR3 bases are TGTGCCAGCAGTGGACAGGGTGGGGGCAATCAGCCCCAGCATTTT. As protein: CASSGQGGGNQPQHF.

V gene TRBV28 combines with J gene TRBJ2-1, with TRBD2 matching 11 bases. The germline gives CDR1 MDHEN, CDR2 SYDVKM. V dropped 0 bases and J dropped 7; count of bases not matched to a gene: 17. The CDR3 loop spans 20 amino acids. This CDR3 is CASSLWVQGFSGGAGNEQFF. The CDR3 region has the DNA TGTGCCAGCAGTTTATGGGTACAAGGATTTAGCGGGGGGGCCGGTAATGAGCAGTTCTTC. The full variable domain, with the rest looked up from reference TRBV28 and TRBJ2-1, is DVKVTQSSRYLVKRTGEKVFLECVQDMDHENMFWYRQDPGLGLRLIYFSYDVKMKEKGDIPEGYSVSREKKERFSLILESASTNQTSMYLCASSLWVQGFSGGAGNEQFFGPGTRLTVL.

This clone has only a few counts. This chain links TRBV5-4 with TRBJ1-2; D may be TRBD1 (6 bases). This CDR3 region has 14 residues. Looked up from germline, CDR1 is SGHNT and CDR2 is YYREEE (reference sequence). Trimming removed 2 bases at V and 4 bases at J, with 12 bases between. As DNA, the CDR3 is TGTGCCAGCAGCTTCCGACAGGCCCTCTATGGCTACACCTTC. This encodes CASSFRQALYGYTF.

V usage is TRBV4-1 and J usage is TRBJ2-7; 12 nucleotides line up with TRBD1. The CDR3 is 15 amino acids. The V segment lost 4 bases and the J segment 7 bases; nucleotides outside the gene matches: 8. Germline V gives CDR1 MGHRA, CDR2 YSYEKL. CDR3 DNA sequence: TGCGCCAGCAGCCTGACCGGGACAGGGGGCCTGGAGCAGTACTTC. Protein product: CASSLTGTGGLEQYF.

V gene TRBV2 combines with J gene TRBJ1-1; D remains unclear. The V gene's germline CDR1 is SNHLY and CDR2 FYNNEI. CDR3 length equals 16 residues. V gave up 5 bases and J gave up 1 base, with 17 bases separating them. Written as DNA, the CDR3 is TGTGCCAGCAGTAAGCAGAAAGGACTCACGAACACTGAAGCTTTCTTT. It is translated as CASSKQKGLTNTEAFF.

This chain joins TRBV5-1 and TRBJ2-1; TRBD1 aligns across 8 bases. The V segment lost 0 bases and the J segment 0 bases; nucleotides outside the gene matches: 5. The CDR3 is 17 amino acids. Germline assignment: CDR1 SGHRS and CDR2 YFSETQ. CDR3 protein: CASSLAVRGPSYNEQFF. For the CDR3, the DNA is TGCGCCAGCAGCTTGGCCGTCAGGGGGCCCTCCTACAATGAGCAGTTCTTC.

CDR3 nucleotide sequence: TGTGCCAGCAGTGAAGCGCAGGACAATGAGCAGTTCTTC. It is translated as CASSEAQDNEQFF. The chain combines TRBV2 with TRBJ2-1; D gene uncertain. Deletions cut 0 bases from V and 5 bases from J, with 5 bases between. Germline CDR1 SNHLY, CDR2 FYNNEI. The CDR3 is 13 residues long.

This rearrangement joins TRBV3-1 (or the pseudogene TRBV3-2) to TRBJ2-1, with TRBD1 matching over 7 bases. The CDR3 length is 14 residues. Looked up from germline, CDR1 is LGHDT and CDR2 is YNNKEL (reference sequence). Unmatched junction bases numbered 3, after V lost 2 bases and J lost 5 bases. CDR3 bases: TGTGCCAGCAGCCAATGGACAGGTGACAATGAGCAGTTCTTC. Translated: CASSQWTGDNEQFF.

This rearrangement joins TRBV28 to TRBJ1-2; D is uncertain. Germline CDR1 MDHEN, CDR2 SYDVKM. The CDR3 consists of 14 residues. Trimming pared 5 bases from V and 3 bases from J, leaving 13 bases between. In DNA, the CDR3 is TGTGCCAGCAGTGGCAGCGGGCAGCACTATGGCTACACCTTC. This translates into CASSGSGQHYGYTF.